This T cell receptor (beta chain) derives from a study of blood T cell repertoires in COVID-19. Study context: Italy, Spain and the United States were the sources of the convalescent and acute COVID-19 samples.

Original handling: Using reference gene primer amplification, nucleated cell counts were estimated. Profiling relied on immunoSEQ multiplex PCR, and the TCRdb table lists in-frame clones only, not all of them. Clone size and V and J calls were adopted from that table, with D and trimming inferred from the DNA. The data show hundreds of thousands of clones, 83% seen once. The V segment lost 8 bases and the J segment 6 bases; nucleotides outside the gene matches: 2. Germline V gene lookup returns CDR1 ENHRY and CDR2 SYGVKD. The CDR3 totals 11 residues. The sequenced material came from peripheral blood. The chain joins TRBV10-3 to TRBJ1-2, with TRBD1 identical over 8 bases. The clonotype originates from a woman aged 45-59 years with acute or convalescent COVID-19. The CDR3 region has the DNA TGTGCCATCGGACAGGGTAATGGCTACACCTTC. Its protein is CAIGQGNGYTF.